This TCR beta chain was sequenced in a study of blood T cell repertoires in COVID-19. How the authors handled the data: Scientists estimated how many nucleated cells there were by amplifying reference gene primers. Produced via immunoSEQ multiplex PCR; TCRdb's table is partial and in-frame only. V and J calls and clone size are copied from that table; D and trimming were computed from the DNA. The table shows approximately 300,000 clones, with 90% occurring only once. Trimming cost V 5 bases and J 2 bases; bases outside gene matches: 5. Germline V gene lookup returns CDR1 SGHTA and CDR2 FQGNSA. The CDR3 length is 15 residues.

The sequence derives from a woman aged 25 to 39 with COVID-19, enrolled during active disease. Sequenced sample: peripheral blood. The chain carries TRBV7-2 and TRBJ2-1, with 8 bases that match TRBD2. The CDR3 here is CASSTGLGPYNEQFF. The CDR3 DNA reads TGTGCCAGCAGCACGGGACTAGGGCCCTACAATGAGCAGTTCTTC.